This T cell receptor (beta chain) is from a study of T cells in Graves' hyperthyroidism and ophthalmopathy. Study-wide findings and caveats: Clonotypes that were expanded in thyroid above 0.001 mostly appeared in blood too.

Germline assignment: CDR1 MNHNS and CDR2 SASEGT. This CDR3 has 15 amino acids. V gave up 3 bases and J gave up 7 bases, with 18 bases separating them. This clonotype has only a few counts. Its target is unknown. A lack of ophthalmopathy progression within 18 months defined stable Graves' hyperthyroidism. Patients aged 18 to 65 had newly diagnosed hyperthyroidism that had lasted under 2 months. The investigators amplified TCR beta CDR3 regions from RNA transcripts. When the TCR CDR3 underwent first-round RT-PCR, the HTBI primer set was used. TCRdb reprocessed the multiplex PCR reads via MiXCR and lists one record per CDR3 protein. Among 300,000 to 350,000 distinct CDR3 sequences, over 15% were seen once, and the ten largest hold 49%.

The receptor comes from a woman in her forties or fifties with Graves' hyperthyroidism. Sequencing was performed on blood. The chain links TRBV6-1 to TRBJ1-2; D possibly corresponds to TRBD1 (6 bases). CDR3 amino acids: CASSEISRGFVGYTF. In DNA, the CDR3 is TGTGCCAGCAGTGAGATATCAAGGGGGTTCGTTGGCTACACCTTC.